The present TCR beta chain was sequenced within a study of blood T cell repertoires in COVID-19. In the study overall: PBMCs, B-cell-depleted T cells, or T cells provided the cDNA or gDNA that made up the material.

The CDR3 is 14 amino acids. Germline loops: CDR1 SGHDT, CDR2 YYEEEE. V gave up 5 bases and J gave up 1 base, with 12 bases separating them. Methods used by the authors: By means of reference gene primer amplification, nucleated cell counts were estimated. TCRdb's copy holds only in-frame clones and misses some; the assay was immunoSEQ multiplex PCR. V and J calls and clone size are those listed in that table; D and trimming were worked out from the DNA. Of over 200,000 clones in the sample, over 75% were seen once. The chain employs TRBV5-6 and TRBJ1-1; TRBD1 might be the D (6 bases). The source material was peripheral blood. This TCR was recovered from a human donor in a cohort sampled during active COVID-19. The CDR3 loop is CASRLQGRNTEAFF. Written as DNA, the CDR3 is TGTGCCAGCAGGCTACAGGGTAGGAACACTGAAGCTTTCTTT.